This TCR beta chain was recovered during a study of shared clonotypes between healthy human individuals. Overall study results and limits: Estimated clonotype richness was generally higher in naive than memory subsets.

Assay execution took place at the deep level. The table came from immunoSEQ multiplex PCR; TCRdb's copy has only in-frame clones and leaves some out. The table lists about 2 million clones, about 95% of them singletons, with roughly 1% in the top ten. V was trimmed by 3 bases and J by 8 bases, leaving 7 bases between them. The CDR3 is 12 amino acids. In germline, CDR1 is SNHLY, CDR2 FYNNEI. Naive CD8 populations comprised CD45RO-negative cells positively selected for CCR7, excluding terminally differentiated effector memory CD45RA+ cells. This clone was seen once. Antigen unknown. The same CDR3 can be traced to other DNA sequences in this sample.

This TCR came from a man aged 18 to 30 in good health. The sequenced sample was naive CD8+ T cells sorted from blood. The chain joins TRBV2 to TRBJ1-4; D remains unclear. The CDR3 bases are TGTGCCAGCAGTGACCTCCGGGAAAAACTGTTTTTT. Translating it yields CASSDLREKLFF.